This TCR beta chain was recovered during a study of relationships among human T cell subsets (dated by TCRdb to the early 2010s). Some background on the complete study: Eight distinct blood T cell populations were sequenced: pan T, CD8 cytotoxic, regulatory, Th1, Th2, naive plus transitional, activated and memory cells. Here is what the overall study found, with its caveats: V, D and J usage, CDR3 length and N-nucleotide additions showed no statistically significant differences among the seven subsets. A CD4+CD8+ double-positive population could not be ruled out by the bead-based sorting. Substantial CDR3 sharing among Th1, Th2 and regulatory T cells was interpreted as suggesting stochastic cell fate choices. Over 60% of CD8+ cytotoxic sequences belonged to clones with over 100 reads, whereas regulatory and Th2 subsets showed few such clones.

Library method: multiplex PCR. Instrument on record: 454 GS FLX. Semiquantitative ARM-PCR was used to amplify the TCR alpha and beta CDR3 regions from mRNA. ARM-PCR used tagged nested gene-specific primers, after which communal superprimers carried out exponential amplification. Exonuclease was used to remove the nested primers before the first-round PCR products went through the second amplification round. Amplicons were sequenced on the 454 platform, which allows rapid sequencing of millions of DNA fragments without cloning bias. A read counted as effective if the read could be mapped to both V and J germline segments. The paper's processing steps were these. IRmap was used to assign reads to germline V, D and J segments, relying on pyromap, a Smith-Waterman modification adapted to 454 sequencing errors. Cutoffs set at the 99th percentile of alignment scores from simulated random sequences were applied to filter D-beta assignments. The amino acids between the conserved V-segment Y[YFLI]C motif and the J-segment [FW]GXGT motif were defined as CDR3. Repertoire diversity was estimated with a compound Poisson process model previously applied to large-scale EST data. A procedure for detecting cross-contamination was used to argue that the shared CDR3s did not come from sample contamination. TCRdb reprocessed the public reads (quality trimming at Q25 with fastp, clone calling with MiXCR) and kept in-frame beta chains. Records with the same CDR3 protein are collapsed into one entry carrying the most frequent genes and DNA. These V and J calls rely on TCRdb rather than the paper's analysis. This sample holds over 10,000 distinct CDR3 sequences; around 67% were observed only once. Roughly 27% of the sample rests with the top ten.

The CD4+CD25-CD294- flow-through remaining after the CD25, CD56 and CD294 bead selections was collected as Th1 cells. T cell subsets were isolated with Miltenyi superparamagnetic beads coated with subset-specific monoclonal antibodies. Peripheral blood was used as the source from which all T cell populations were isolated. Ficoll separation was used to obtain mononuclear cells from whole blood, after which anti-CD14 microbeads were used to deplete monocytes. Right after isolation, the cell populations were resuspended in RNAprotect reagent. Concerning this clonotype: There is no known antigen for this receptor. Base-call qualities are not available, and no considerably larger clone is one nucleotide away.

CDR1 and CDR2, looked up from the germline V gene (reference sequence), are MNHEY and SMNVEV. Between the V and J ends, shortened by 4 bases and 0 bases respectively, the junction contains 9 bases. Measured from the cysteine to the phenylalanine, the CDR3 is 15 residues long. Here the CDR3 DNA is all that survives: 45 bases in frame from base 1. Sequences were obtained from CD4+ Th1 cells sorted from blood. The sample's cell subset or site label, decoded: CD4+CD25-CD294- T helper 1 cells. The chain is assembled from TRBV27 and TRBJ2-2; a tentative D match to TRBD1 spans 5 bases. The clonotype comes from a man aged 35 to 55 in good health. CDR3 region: CASSSRVSNTGELFF. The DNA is TGTGCCAGCAGTTCCAGGGTCTCGAACACCGGGGAGCTGTTTTTT.